Presented here are 21 T cell receptor beta chains from one specimen sequenced in a study of CD8 T cells in ankylosing spondylitis. Study-wide results and caveats: One TCR beta motif, made up of seven to nine highly homologous variants, appeared characteristic of ankylosing spondylitis blood.

TCRdb ran MiXCR on the 5' RACE reads and lists one entry per CDR3 protein. Among around 770,000 distinct CDR3 sequences listed, 19% were seen once. The antigens of these receptors remain unknown. The sequenced material came from blood, either unsorted or a sorted T cell fraction (not recorded which). These receptors all come from a male donor with ankylosing spondylitis.

Only a few counts were recorded for this clonotype. This rearrangement joins TRBV5-1 to TRBJ1-2; the match to TRBD1 covers 9 bases. Per the germline V gene, CDR1 is SGHRS and CDR2 is YFSETQ. V gave up 2 bases and J gave up 0 bases; unmatched junction bases: 2. The CDR3 has 15 amino acids. The CDR3 region has the DNA TGCGCCAGCAGCTTCGGACAGGGGTCTAACTATGGCTACACCTTC. Protein sequence: CASSFGQGSNYGYTF. Drawing the rest from reference TRBV5-1 and TRBJ1-2, the complete variable domain is KAGVTQTPRYLIKTRGQQVTLSCSPISGHRSVSWYQQTPGQGLQFLFEYFSETQRNKGNFPGRFSGRQFSNSRSEMNVSTLELGDSALYLCASSFGQGSNYGYTFGSGTRLTVV.

This clonotype has more than one count but fewer than ten. The chain couples TRBV12-3 or TRBV12-4 to TRBJ2-2; 7 nucleotides line up with TRBD2. J gave up 0 bases and V 6 bases, and 10 bases lay outside the gene matches. The CDR3 covers 17 residues. The CDR3 nucleotides read TGTGCCAGCAGCCTCCCTAGCGGAGCCACGAACACCGGGGAGCTGTTTTTT. Its translation: CASSLPSGATNTGELFF.

This clonotype was detected a few times. The gene calls are TRBV11-2 and TRBJ2-1, with 11 bases that match TRBD1. Trimming at V came to 3 bases and at J to 12 bases, leaving 7 bases not matched to a gene. CDR1 SGHAT and CDR2 FQNNGV come from the germline V gene. The CDR3 has 14 amino acids. DNA of the CDR3: TGTGCCAGCAGCTTGGGACAGGGGGATTATTCGCAGTTCTTC. Translated, it gives CASSLGQGDYSQFF.

V usage is TRBV10-3 and J usage is TRBJ1-6, with D possibly TRBD1 on 6 matching bases. CDR3 length: 16 amino acids. With 6 bases removed from V and 7 bases from J, the gap between germline ends came to 19 bases. Germline V gene data show CDR1 as ENHRY and CDR2 as SYGVKD. In nucleotides, the CDR3 is TGTGCCATCAGCGGACAGCGAAAAGCCGTCAATTCACCCCTCCACTTT. It codes for CAISGQRKAVNSPLHF.

This clonotype came up a few times. J is TRBJ1-2 and V is TRBV12-3 or TRBV12-4; D remains ambiguous. This CDR3 is 14 amino acids long. The germline V and J ends were trimmed by 3 bases and 8 bases, with 16 bases remaining between them. The CDR3 nucleotides are TGTGCCAGCAGTTTTAGCACAGCGGTTCAGGGCTACACCTTC. Protein sequence: CASSFSTAVQGYTF.

This clonotype was found a few times. This chain joins TRBV20-1 and TRBJ2-1; 8 nucleotides align to TRBD2. CDR1 is DFQATT and CDR2 is SNEGSKA in the germline V gene (reference sequence). CDR3 length equals 15 residues. Trimming took 6 bases from V and 8 from J; bases not matched to a gene: 15. This CDR3 reads CSALPATSEGDEQFF. As DNA, the CDR3 is TGCAGTGCGTTACCTGCGACTAGCGAAGGGGATGAGCAGTTCTTC.

The chain combines TRBV12-3 or TRBV12-4 with TRBJ2-1, with D tentatively TRBD1 (6 bases). This CDR3 has 17 amino acids. Trimming cost V 5 bases and J 0 bases, with 17 bases left between them. The CDR3 DNA reads TGTGCCAGCAGTACCCCGACAGGAATGGGCTCCTACAATGAGCAGTTCTTC. It yields the protein CASSTPTGMGSYNEQFF.

The chain employs TRBV25-1 and TRBJ2-2; D ambiguous. In germline, CDR1 is MGHDK, CDR2 SYGVNS. The V end was cut by 8 bases, the J end by 6 bases, with 7 bases between. CDR3 length equals 11 residues. CDR3 DNA sequence: TGTGCCAGCTTAGGGTCCGGGGAGCTGTTTTTT. Translation: CASLGSGELFF.

This clonotype was counted only a few times. V gene TRBV12-3 or TRBV12-4 combines with J gene TRBJ1-1; possibly TRBD1 for D (5 bases). The length of the CDR3 is 15 residues. V lost 6 bases, J lost 1 base, and 15 bases lay in between. CDR3 nucleotides: TGTGCCAGCAGCTCCCAGGGACGGGCGAACACTGAAGCTTTCTTT. Residues: CASSSQGRANTEAFF.

This clonotype turned up a few times. The V gene is TRBV12-3 or TRBV12-4, the J gene TRBJ1-5; tentatively, D is TRBD1 (6 bases). V lost 7 bases and J lost 2, with 21 bases in between. This CDR3 is built from 17 residues. CDR3 in DNA: TGTGCCAGCACCCGCGACGGGGCAGGGGAAGGCAATCAGCCCCAGCATTTT. Amino acid sequence: CASTRDGAGEGNQPQHF.

This clonotype was picked up a small number of times. The chain joins TRBV20-1 to TRBJ2-7, with a weak D call TRBD2 (6 bases). Looked up from germline, CDR1 is DFQATT and CDR2 is SNEGSKA (reference sequence). This CDR3 comprises 13 residues. Deletions cut 6 bases from V and 3 bases from J, with 15 bases between. CDR3 sequence: CSAGGRSDYEQYF. The CDR3, as DNA: TGCAGTGCAGGAGGGCGCTCAGACTACGAGCAGTACTTC.

This clonotype was observed a single time. The gene calls are TRBV6-2 or TRBV6-3 and TRBJ2-1; possible D gene TRBD2, 5 bases. Germline loops: CDR1 MNHEY, CDR2 SVGEGT. CDR3 length: 11 amino acids. Trimming pared 6 bases from V and 9 bases from J, leaving 9 bases between. The CDR3 here is CASRDWGEQFF. CDR3 coding DNA: TGTGCCAGCAGGGACTGGGGTGAGCAGTTCTTC.

This clonotype turned up a few times. This chain links TRBV4-1 with TRBJ1-1; the D gene is possibly TRBD1 (6 bases). The CDR3 contains 16 residues. The V gene lost 4 bases and the J gene lost 4 bases, with 19 bases spanning the gap. CDR1 MGHRA and CDR2 YSYEKL come from the germline V gene. CDR3 loop: CASSPGAQGLGTEAFF. DNA of the CDR3: TGCGCCAGCAGCCCAGGGGCGCAGGGACTGGGCACTGAAGCTTTCTTT.

The chain joins TRBV12-3 or TRBV12-4 to TRBJ1-2; D is unresolved. The V end was cut by 6 bases, the J end by 5 bases, with 16 bases between. This CDR3 has 14 residues. CDR3 residues: CASRMGRDNYGYTF. The CDR3 coding sequence is TGTGCCAGCAGGATGGGTCGGGATAATTATGGCTACACCTTC.

This clonotype came up a few times. The rearrangement uses TRBV11-2 and TRBJ2-1; 8 bases are a match to TRBD2. V was clipped by 4 bases and J by 3 bases; unmatched bases: 11. The CDR3 is made up of 17 amino acids. In germline, CDR1 is SGHAT, CDR2 FQNNGV. CDR3 amino acids: CASSSPPGGRDYNEQFF. The DNA for the CDR3 is TGTGCCAGCAGCTCACCTCCGGGGGGGAGAGACTACAATGAGCAGTTCTTC.

CDR3 DNA sequence: TGTGCCAGCAGCTTAGCGGGTATCGGACTGGGGACCTACAATGAGCAGTTCTTC. This sequence encodes CASSLAGIGLGTYNEQFF. This chain connects TRBV7-2 to TRBJ2-1; maybe TRBD2 (5 bases). Germline-derived CDR1 and CDR2 are SGHTA and FQGNSA. The CDR3 sequence is 18 residues long. V gave up 0 bases and J gave up 2 bases, with 17 bases separating them.

This clonotype was picked up a small number of times. The chain is built from TRBV9 and TRBJ2-1; D is unclear. The V end lost 1 base, the J end lost 5 bases, and 7 bases lay between the germline ends. In germline, CDR1 is SGDLS, CDR2 YYNGEE. CDR3 length: 13 residues. The DNA for the CDR3 is TGTGCCAGCAGCGTATCGATAGACAATGAGCAGTTCTTC. This gives the protein CASSVSIDNEQFF.

This rearrangement joins TRBV28 to TRBJ1-2; D is uncertain. Germline loops: CDR1 MDHEN, CDR2 SYDVKM. Trimming took off 3 bases at V and 4 bases at J, with 15 bases between the two ends. This CDR3 is built from 15 residues. This CDR3 reads CASSLGHHETYGYTF. The CDR3 nucleotides are TGTGCCAGCAGTTTGGGTCACCATGAGACCTATGGCTACACCTTC.

The CDR3 is CASSPSASSGSRSYNEQFF. The CDR3 DNA follows: TGTGCCAGCAGCCCCTCGGCCTCTAGCGGGAGTAGGTCCTACAATGAGCAGTTCTTC. The chain uses TRBV11-1 and TRBJ2-1; TRBD2 aligns across 10 bases. V shed 5 bases and J 1 base; nucleotides not matched to a gene: 14. CDR1 and CDR2 from the germline V gene are SGHAT and FQDESV (reference sequence). This CDR3 spans 19 amino acids.

This clonotype occurred many times. The chain links TRBV20-1 to TRBJ1-5; 8 bases map to TRBD1. The junction had 8 bases not matched to a gene; V was cut back by 5 bases and J by 2 bases. Germline assignment: CDR1 DFQATT and CDR2 SNEGSKA (reference sequence). The CDR3 extends over 15 amino acids. CDR3: CSASYEQGGNQPQHF. CDR3 coding DNA: TGCAGTGCTTCCTACGAACAGGGGGGCAATCAGCCCCAGCATTTT.

This clonotype was detected a few times. This chain uses TRBV29-1 with TRBJ2-5, with unresolved D. CDR1 is SQVTM and CDR2 is ANQGSEA in the germline V gene. The V and J ends lost 3 bases and 5 bases respectively, with 4 bases between them. This CDR3 contains 10 residues. The CDR3, as DNA: TGCAGCGTTGAGACGGAGACCCAGTACTTC. It is translated as CSVETETQYF.